Only one count was recorded for the clone carrying this TCR beta chain. CDR3 size: 17 residues. The entry originates in a study of T cell responses to AZD1222 COVID-19 vaccine. This table comes from immunoSEQ multiplex PCR, and its TCRdb copy is limited to in-frame clones, with some not included. This sample has about 150,000 clones, with about 89% found just once. The source was peripheral blood, collected on day 0 of AZD1222 vaccination. V and J are TRBV12-2 and TRBJ1-5; TRBD1 was called by the table and not checked on the DNA. TRBV12-2 is annotated as a pseudogene. The receptor's source is an adult in good health. The CDR3: CASRPRGGQGINQPQHF. CDR3 DNA: TGTGCAAGTCGCCCAAGAGGGGGACAGGGCATCAATCAGCCCCAGCATTTT.